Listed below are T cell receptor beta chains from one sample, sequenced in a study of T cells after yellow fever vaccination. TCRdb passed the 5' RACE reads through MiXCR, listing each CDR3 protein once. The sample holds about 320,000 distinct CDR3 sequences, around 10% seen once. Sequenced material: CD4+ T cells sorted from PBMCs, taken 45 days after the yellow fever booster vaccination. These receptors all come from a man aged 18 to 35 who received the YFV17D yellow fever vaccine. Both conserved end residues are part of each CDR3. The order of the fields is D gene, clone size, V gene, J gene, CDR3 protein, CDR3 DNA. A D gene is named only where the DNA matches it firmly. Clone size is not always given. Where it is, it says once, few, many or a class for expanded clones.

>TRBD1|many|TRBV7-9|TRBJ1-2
CASSLVGQAGYTF
TGTGCCAGCAGCTTAGTTGGACAGGCCGGCTACACCTTC
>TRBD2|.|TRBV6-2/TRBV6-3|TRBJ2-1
CASVPAWGGWSYNEQFF
TGTGCCAGCGTTCCAGCGTGGGGGGGTTGGTCCTACAATGAGCAGTTCTTC
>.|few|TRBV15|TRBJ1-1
CATSRSSGRTEAFF
TGTGCCACCAGCAGGTCGAGCGGGAGAACTGAAGCTTTCTTT
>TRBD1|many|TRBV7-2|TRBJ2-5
CASSPDRVQYF
TGTGCCAGCAGCCCCGACAGGGTCCAGTACTTC
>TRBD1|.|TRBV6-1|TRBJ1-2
CASSALGTDIYGYTF
TGTGCCAGCAGTGCATTAGGGACAGATATCTATGGCTACACCTTC
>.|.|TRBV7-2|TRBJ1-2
CASSLDGRAYGYTF
TGTGCCAGCAGCTTAGACGGCAGGGCCTATGGCTACACCTTC
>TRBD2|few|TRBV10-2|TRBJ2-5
CASSVGLAGGQETQYF
TGCGCCAGCAGTGTGGGACTAGCGGGGGGCCAAGAGACCCAGTACTTC
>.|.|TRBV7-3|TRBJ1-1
CASSPTTTGGTEAFF
TGTGCCAGCAGTCCCACTACGACAGGAGGGACTGAAGCTTTCTTT
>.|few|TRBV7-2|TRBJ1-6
CASSGTSQGAAGSPLHF
TGTGCCAGCAGCGGCACCTCACAGGGCGCAGCTGGCTCACCCCTCCACTTT
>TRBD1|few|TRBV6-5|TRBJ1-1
CASNKGAWTEAFF
TGTGCCAGCAATAAGGGGGCATGGACTGAAGCTTTCTTT
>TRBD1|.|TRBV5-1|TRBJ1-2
CASTRGQNYGYTF
TGCGCCAGCACCCGGGGACAGAACTATGGCTACACCTTC
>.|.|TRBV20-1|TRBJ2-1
CSARDLRGGFEQFF
TGCAGTGCTAGAGATCTAAGGGGGGGCTTTGAGCAGTTCTTC
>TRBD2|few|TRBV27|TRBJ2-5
CASTQRGTIQETQYF
TGTGCCAGCACGCAGCGGGGGACCATTCAAGAGACCCAGTACTTC
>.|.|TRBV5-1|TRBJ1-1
CASSLEGGEAFF
TGCGCCAGCAGCCTGGAGGGGGGAGAAGCTTTCTTT
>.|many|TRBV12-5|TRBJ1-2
CASGTTEFPGGYTF
TGTGCTAGTGGAACAACCGAATTCCCCGGGGGCTACACCTTC
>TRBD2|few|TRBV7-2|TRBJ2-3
CASTKASGGNTDTQYF
TGTGCCAGCACTAAGGCGAGCGGGGGTAACACAGATACGCAGTATTTT
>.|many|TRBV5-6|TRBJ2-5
CASSTFTRETQYF
TGTGCCAGCAGCACCTTCACTCGAGAGACCCAGTACTTC
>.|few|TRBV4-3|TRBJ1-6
CASSHSDTVNSPLHF
TGCGCCAGCAGCCACAGCGATACAGTCAATTCACCCCTCCACTTT
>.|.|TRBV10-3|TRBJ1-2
CAISDVETRGYTF
TGTGCCATCAGTGATGTTGAGACTCGAGGCTACACCTTC
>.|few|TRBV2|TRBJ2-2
CASSEERVVTGELFF
TGTGCCAGCAGTGAAGAGAGGGTCGTCACCGGGGAGCTGTTTTTT
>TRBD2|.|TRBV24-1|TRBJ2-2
CATSDLRGYNTGELFF
TGTGCCACCAGTGACCTGCGGGGGTACAACACCGGGGAGCTGTTTTTT
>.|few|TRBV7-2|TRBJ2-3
CASSLVIWSTDTQYF
TGTGCCAGCAGCTTAGTTATCTGGTCCACAGATACGCAGTATTTT
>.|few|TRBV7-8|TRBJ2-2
CASSLPGFDTGELFF
TGTGCCAGCAGCTTACCCGGGTTTGACACCGGGGAGCTGTTTTTT
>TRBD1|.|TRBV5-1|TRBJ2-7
CASSFGQGGSEQYF
TGCGCCAGCAGCTTCGGACAGGGGGGTAGCGAGCAGTACTTC
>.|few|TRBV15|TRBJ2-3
CATSIGGHSDTQYF
TGTGCCACCAGCATCGGGGGGCATTCAGATACGCAGTATTTT
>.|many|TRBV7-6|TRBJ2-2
CASSSSRGNTGELFF
TGTGCCAGCAGCTCCTCGAGGGGGAACACCGGGGAGCTGTTTTTT
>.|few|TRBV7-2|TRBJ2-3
CASSLEVTGPGTQYF
TGTGCCAGCAGCTTAGAGGTGACAGGCCCGGGGACGCAGTATTTT
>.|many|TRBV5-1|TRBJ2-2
CASSLEGGPAGELFF
TGCGCCAGCAGCTTGGAGGGGGGCCCTGCCGGGGAGCTGTTTTTT
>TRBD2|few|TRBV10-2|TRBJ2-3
CAGQGGGSGGARPSTDTQYF
TGCGCCGGCCAGGGGGGTGGTAGCGGGGGAGCGAGACCTTCCACAGATACGCAGTATTTT
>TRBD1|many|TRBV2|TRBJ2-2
CASRDRVNTGELFF
TGTGCCAGCAGGGACAGGGTCAACACCGGGGAGCTGTTTTTT
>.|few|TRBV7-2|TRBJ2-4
CASSLNSLGNIQYF
TGTGCCAGCAGCTTAAACAGTCTGGGAAACATTCAGTACTTC
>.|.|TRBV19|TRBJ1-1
CASSNAEAYTEAFF
TGTGCCAGTAGTAATGCGGAGGCTTACACTGAAGCTTTCTTT
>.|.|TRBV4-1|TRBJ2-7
CASSQLSLVPGGPYEQYF
TGCGCCAGCAGCCAACTATCCCTAGTCCCGGGGGGCCCCTACGAGCAGTACTTC
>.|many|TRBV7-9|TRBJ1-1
CASQRANTEAFF
TGTGCCAGCCAGCGTGCGAACACTGAAGCTTTCTTT